This T cell receptor beta chain originates from a study of blood T cell repertoires in COVID-19. Using immunoSEQ multiplex PCR, the repertoire was profiled, and TCRdb retains in-frame clones only, with some absent. The sample records more than 400,000 clones, about nine tenths being singletons. The trim removed 1 base at V and 10 bases at J, leaving 6 bases unmatched. Germline values: CDR1 LGHNA, CDR2 YNFKEQ. The CDR3 covers 14 residues. The rearrangement joins TRBV4-2 to TRBJ1-2, with 10 bases that match TRBD1. The sequencing sample was made of PBMCs or T cells enriched from blood (not recorded which). This sequence was found in a man in his late teens or twenties who had recovered from COVID-19. CDR3 sequence (DNA): TGTGCCAGCAGCCAAGTTGGGACAGGGGCCACCTACACCTTC. It encodes CASSQVGTGATYTF.